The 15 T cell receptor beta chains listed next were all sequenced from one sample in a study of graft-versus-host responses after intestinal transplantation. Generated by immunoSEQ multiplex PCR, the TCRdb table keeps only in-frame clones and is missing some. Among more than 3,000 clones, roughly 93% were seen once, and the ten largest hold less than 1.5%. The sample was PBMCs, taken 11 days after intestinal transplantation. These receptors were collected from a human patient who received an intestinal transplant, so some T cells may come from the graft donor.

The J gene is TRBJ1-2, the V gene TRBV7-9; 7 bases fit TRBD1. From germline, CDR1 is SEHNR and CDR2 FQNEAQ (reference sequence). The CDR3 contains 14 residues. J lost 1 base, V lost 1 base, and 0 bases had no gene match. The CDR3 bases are TGTGCCAGCAGCTTAGGGGACAGTAACTATGGCTACACCTTC. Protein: CASSLGDSNYGYTF. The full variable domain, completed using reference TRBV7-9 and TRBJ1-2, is DTGVSQNPRHKITKRGQNVTFRCDPISEHNRLYWYRQTLGQGPEFLTYFQNEAQLEKSRLLSDRFSAERPKGSFSTLEIQRTEQGDSAMYLCASSLGDSNYGYTFGSGTRLTVV.

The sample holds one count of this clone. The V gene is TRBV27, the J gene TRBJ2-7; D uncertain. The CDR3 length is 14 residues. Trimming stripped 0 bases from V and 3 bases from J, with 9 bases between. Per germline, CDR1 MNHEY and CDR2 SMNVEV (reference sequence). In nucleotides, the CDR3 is TGTGCCAGCAGTTTATCAGGTGGGGTCTACGAGCAGTACTTC. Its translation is CASSLSGGVYEQYF.

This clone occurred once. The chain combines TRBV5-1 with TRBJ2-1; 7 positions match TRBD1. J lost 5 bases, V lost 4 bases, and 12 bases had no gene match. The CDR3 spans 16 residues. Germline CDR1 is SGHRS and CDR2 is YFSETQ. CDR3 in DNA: TGCGCCAGCAGCGACCGACAGGGAACGCCCGACAATGAGCAGTTCTTC. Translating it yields CASSDRQGTPDNEQFF.

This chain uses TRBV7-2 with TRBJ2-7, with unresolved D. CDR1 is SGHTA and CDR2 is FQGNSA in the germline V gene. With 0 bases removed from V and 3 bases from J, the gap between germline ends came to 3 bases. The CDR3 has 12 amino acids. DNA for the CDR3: TGTGCCAGCAGCTTAGCGCTCTACGAGCAGTACTTC. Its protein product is CASSLALYEQYF.

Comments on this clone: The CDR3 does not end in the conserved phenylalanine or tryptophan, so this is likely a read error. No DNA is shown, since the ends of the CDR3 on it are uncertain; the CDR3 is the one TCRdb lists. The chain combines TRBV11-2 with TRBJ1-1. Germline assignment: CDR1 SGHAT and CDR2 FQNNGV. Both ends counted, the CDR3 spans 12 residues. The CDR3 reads CASRERRDTRFL.

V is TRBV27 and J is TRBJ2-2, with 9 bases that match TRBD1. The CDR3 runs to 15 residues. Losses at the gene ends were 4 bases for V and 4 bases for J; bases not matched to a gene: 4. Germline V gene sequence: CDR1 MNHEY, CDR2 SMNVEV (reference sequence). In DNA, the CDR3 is TGTGCCAGCAGTTGGGGACAGGGACGCACCGGGGAGCTGTTTTTT. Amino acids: CASSWGQGRTGELFF.

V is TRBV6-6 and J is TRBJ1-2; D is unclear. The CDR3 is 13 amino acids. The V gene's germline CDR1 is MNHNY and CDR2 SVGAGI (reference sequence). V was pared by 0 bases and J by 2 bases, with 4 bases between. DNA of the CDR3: TGTGCCAGCAGTTACTCTGCGAACTATGGCTACACCTTC. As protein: CASSYSANYGYTF.

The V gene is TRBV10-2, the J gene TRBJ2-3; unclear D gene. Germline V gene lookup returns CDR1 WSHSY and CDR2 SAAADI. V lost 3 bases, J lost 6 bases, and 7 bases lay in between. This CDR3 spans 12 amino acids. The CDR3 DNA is TGCGCCAGCAGTGATGGGTTGGATACGCAGTATTTT. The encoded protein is CASSDGLDTQYF.

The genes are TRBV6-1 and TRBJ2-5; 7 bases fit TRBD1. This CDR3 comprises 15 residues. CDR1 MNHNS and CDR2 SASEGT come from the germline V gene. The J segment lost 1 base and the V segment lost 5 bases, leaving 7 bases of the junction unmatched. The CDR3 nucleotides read TGTGCCAGCAGTTTTTTCGGGACAGTCCAAGAGACCCAGTACTTC. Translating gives CASSFFGTVQETQYF.

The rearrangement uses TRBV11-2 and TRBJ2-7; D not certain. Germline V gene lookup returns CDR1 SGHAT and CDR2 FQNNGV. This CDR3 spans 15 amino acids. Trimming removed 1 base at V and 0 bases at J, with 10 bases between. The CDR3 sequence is CASSLAESASYEQYF. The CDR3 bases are TGTGCCAGCAGCTTAGCGGAGTCCGCCTCCTACGAGCAGTACTTC.

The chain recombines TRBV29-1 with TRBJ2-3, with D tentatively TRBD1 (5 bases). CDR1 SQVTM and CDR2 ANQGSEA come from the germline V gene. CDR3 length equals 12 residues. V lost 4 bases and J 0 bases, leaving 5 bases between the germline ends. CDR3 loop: CSVGQSTDTQYF. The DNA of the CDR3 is TGCAGCGTTGGACAGAGCACAGATACGCAGTATTTT.

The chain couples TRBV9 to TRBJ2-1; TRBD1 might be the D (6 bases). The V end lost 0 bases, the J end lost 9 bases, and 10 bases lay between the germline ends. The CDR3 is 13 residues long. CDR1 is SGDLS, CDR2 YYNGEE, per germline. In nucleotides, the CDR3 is TGTGCCAGCAGCGTAGCAGGGGACCCTGAGCAGTTCTTC. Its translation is CASSVAGDPEQFF.

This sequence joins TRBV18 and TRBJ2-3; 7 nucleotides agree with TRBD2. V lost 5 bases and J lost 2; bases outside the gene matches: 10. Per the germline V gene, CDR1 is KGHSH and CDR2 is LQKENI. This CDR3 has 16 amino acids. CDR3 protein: CASSSHQAGSTDTQYF. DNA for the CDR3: TGTGCCAGCTCATCACACCAAGCGGGATCCACAGATACGCAGTATTTT.

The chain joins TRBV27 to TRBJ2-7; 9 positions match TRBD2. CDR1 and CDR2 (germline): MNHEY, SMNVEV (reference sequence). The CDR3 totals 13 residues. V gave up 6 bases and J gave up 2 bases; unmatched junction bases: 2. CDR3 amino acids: CASRLAGAYEQYF. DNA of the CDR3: TGTGCCAGCAGACTAGCGGGTGCCTACGAGCAGTACTTC.

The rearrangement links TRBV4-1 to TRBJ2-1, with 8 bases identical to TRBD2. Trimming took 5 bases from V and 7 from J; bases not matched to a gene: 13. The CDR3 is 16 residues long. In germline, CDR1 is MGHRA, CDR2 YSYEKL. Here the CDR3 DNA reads TGCGCCAGCAGCTCCCCATCCCTAGCGGGTCCTAATGAGCAGTTCTTC. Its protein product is CASSSPSLAGPNEQFF.